This T cell receptor (beta chain) was documented in a study of shared T cell receptors in the human thymus. Data came from immunoSEQ multiplex PCR; TCRdb stores just in-frame clones and leaves some out. The table records approximately 730,000 clones, 70% to 90% of them present only once. This CDR3 spans 17 amino acids. V lost 3 bases, J lost 2 bases, and 11 bases stayed unmatched. CDR1 is SGDLS, CDR2 YYNGEE, per germline. These data also formed part of another study, on human thymus T cells. That work states: Thymus pieces cut out during corrective heart surgery were the tissue that was used. Within thymic and blood repertoires, V and J gene usage appeared to be biased. Thymic repertoires of unrelated individuals were reported in related research to overlap highly.

The chain joins TRBV9 to TRBJ2-3, with 8 bases aligning to TRBD1. Sequences were obtained from thymocytes. This sequence was found in a girl under two years old with a congenital heart defect. CDR3 residues: CASSEGDRGPFTDTQYF. CDR3 nucleotide sequence: TGTGCCAGCAGCGAGGGAGACAGGGGTCCTTTCACAGATACGCAGTATTTT.